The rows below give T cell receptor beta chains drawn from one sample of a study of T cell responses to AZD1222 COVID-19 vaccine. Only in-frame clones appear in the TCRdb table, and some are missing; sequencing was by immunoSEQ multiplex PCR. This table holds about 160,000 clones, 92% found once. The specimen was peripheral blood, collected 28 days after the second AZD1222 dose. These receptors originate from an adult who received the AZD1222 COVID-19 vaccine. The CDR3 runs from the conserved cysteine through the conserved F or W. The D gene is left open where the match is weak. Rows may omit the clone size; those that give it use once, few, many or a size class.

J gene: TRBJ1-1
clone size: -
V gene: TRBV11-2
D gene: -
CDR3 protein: CASSLVRGGEAFF
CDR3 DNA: TGTGCCAGCAGCTTAGTCCGAGGGGGTGAAGCTTTCTTT

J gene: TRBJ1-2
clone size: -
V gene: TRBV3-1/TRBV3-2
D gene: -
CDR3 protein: CASSQGQFYGYTF
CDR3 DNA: TGTGCCAGCAGCCAAGGACAGTTCTATGGCTACACCTTC

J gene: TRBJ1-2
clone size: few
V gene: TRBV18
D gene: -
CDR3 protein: CASSPRGPGLPNYGYTF
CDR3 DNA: TGTGCCAGCTCACCAAGGGGCCCAGGACTCCCTAACTATGGCTACACCTTC

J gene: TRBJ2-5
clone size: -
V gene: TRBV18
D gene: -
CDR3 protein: CASSPNGHQETQYF
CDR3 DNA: TGTGCCAGCTCGCCGAACGGGCACCAAGAGACCCAGTACTTC

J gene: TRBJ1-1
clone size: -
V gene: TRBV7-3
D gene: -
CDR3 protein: CASSLMGGNTEAFF
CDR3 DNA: TGTGCCAGCAGCTTAATGGGGGGGAACACTGAAGCTTTCTTT

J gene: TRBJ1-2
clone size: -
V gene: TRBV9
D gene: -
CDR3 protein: CASSVGSSRYTF
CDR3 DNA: TGTGCCAGCAGCGTGGGGAGCTCTCGCTACACCTTC

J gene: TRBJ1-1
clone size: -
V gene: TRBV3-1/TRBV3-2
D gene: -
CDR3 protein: CASSPLGEPAFF
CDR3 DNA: TGTGCCAGCAGCCCGCTTGGGGAGCCTGCTTTCTTT

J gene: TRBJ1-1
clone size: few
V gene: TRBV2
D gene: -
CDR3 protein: CASSAGGEGVGAFF
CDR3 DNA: TGTGCCAGCAGTGCCGGAGGGGAAGGGGTTGGAGCTTTCTTT

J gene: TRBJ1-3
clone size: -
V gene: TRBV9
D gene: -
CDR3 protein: CASSDFGDSGNTIYF
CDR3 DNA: TGTGCCAGCAGCGATTTTGGGGACTCTGGAAACACCATATATTTT

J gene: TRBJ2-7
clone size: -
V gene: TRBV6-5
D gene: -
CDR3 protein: CASTLGFAAEQYF
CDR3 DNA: TGTGCCAGCACCCTCGGGTTCGCGGCCGAGCAGTACTTC

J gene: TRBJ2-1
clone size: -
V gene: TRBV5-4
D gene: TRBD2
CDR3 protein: CASSSFRGGVYNEQFF
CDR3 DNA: TGTGCCAGCAGCTCATTTCGCGGGGGGGTCTACAATGAGCAGTTCTTC

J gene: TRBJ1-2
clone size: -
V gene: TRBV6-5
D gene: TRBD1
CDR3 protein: CAGKDRGANYGYTF
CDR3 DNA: TGTGCCGGAAAAGACAGGGGTGCTAACTATGGCTACACCTTC

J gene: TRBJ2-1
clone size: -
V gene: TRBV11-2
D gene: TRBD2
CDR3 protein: CASSAQTSGANNEQFF
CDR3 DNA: TGTGCCAGCAGCGCCCAGACTAGCGGGGCCAATAATGAGCAGTTCTTC

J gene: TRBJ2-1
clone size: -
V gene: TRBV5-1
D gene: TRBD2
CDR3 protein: CASSSWAGGRYNEQFF
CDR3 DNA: TGCGCCAGCAGCTCGTGGGCGGGGGGGCGTTATAATGAGCAGTTCTTC

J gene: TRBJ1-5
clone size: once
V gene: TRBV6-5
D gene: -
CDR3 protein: CASSFSSNQPQHF
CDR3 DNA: TGTGCCAGCAGCTTCAGTAGCAATCAGCCCCAGCATTTT

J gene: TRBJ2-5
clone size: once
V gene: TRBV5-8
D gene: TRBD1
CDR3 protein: CASSLGQGGQETQYF
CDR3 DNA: TGTGCCAGCAGCCTCGGACAGGGAGGTCAAGAGACCCAGTACTTC

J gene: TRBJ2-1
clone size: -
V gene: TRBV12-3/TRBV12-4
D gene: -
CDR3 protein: CASSSDRYNEQFF
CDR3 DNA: TGTGCCAGCAGTTCTGACAGATACAATGAGCAGTTCTTC

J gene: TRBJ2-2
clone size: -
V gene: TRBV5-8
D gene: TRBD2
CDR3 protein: CASSLEAGANTGELFF
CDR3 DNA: TGTGCCAGCAGCTTGGAGGCGGGAGCGAACACCGGGGAGCTGTTTTTT

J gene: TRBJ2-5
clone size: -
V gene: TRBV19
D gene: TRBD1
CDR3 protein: CASSPGQYQETQYF
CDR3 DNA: TGTGCCAGTAGTCCGGGACAGTACCAAGAGACCCAGTACTTC

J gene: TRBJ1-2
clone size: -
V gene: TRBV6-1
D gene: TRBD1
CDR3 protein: CASSETGTGSYGYTF
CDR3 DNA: TGTGCCAGCAGTGAAACCGGGACAGGGAGCTATGGCTACACCTTC

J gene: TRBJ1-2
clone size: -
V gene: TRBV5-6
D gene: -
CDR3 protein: CASSRGDYGYTF
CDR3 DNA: TGTGCCAGCAGCAGAGGGGACTATGGCTACACCTTC

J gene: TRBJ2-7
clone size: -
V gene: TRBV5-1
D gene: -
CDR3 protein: CASSWDFQPYEQYF
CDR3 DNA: TGCGCCAGCAGCTGGGACTTCCAGCCCTACGAGCAGTACTTC

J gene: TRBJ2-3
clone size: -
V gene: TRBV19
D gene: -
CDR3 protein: CASSIEAQGDLYTQYF
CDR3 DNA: TGTGCCAGTAGTATAGAGGCACAGGGAGATTTATATACGCAGTATTTT

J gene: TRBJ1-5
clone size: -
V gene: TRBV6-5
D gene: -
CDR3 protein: CASSYSDWYSNQPQHF
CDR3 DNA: TGTGCCAGCAGTTACTCGGACTGGTATAGCAATCAGCCCCAGCATTTT

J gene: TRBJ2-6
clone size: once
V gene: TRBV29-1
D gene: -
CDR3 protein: CSVIPDSPNVLTF
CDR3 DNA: TGCAGCGTTATTCCGGACAGCCCCAACGTCCTGACTTTC

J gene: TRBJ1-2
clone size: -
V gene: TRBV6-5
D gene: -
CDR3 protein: CASRAGPLGYTF
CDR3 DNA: TGTGCCAGCAGAGCAGGGCCCCTTGGCTACACCTTC

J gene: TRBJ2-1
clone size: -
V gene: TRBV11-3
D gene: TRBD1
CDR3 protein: CASSLDGAGGNEQFF
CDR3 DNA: TGTGCCAGCAGCTTAGATGGGGCAGGGGGCAATGAGCAGTTCTTC

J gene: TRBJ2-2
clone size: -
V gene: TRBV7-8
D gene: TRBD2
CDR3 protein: CASSHFLAGRTGELFF
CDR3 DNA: TGTGCCAGCAGCCACTTCCTAGCGGGGCGCACCGGGGAGCTGTTTTTT

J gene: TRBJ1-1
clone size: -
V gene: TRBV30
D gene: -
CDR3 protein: CAWSVIRGRREAFF
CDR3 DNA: TGTGCCTGGAGTGTGATCCGGGGGCGTAGGGAAGCTTTCTTT

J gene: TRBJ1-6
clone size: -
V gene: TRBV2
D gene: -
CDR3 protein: CASDTGENSPLHF
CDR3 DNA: TGTGCCAGCGACACAGGAGAAAATTCACCCCTCCACTTT

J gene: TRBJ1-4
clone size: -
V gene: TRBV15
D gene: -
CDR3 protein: CATSREGAGDEKLFF
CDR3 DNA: TGTGCCACCAGCAGAGAGGGGGCCGGGGACGAAAAACTGTTTTTT

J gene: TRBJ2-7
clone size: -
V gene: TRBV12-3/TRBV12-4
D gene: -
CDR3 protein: CASSLVSGVEQYF
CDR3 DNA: TGTGCCAGCAGTTTAGTGTCAGGGGTTGAGCAGTACTTC

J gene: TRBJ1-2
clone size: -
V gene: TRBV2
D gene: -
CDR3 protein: CASTPARANYGYTF
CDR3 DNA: TGTGCCAGCACCCCGGCCAGGGCTAACTATGGCTACACCTTC

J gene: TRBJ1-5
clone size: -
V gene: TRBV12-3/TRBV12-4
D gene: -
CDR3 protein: CASSPSPGQPQHF
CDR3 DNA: TGTGCCAGCAGTCCATCCCCTGGGCAGCCCCAGCATTTT

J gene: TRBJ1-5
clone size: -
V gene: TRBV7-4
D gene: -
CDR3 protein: CASSFRGAWFQPQHF
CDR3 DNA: TGTGCCAGCAGCTTTAGAGGGGCCTGGTTTCAGCCCCAGCATTTT

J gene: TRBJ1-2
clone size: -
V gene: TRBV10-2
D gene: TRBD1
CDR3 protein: CASSSNSLGTGNYGYTF
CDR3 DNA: TGCGCCAGCAGTTCTAATTCCCTTGGGACAGGGAACTATGGCTACACCTTC

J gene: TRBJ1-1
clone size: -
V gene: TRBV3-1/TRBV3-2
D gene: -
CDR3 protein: CASSQNTEAFF
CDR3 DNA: TGTGCCAGCAGCCAAAACACTGAAGCTTTCTTT

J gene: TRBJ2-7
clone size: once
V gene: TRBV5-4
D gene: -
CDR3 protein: CASSPGPSGLYEQYF
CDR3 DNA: TGTGCCAGCAGCCCGGGACCCTCGGGTTTATACGAGCAGTACTTC

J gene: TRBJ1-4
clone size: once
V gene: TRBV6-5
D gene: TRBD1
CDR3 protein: CASSYLPGQGIEKLFF
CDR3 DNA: TGTGCCAGCAGTTACCTACCGGGACAGGGAATCGAAAAACTGTTTTTT

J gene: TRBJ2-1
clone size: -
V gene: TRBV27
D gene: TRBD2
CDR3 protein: CASSFPPTSGGDNEQFF
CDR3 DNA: TGTGCCAGCAGTTTTCCCCCTACTAGCGGGGGGGACAATGAGCAGTTCTTC

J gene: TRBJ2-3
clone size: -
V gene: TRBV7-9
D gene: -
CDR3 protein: CASSLRGDTDTQYF
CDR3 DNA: TGTGCCAGCAGTCTAAGGGGGGACACAGATACGCAGTATTTT

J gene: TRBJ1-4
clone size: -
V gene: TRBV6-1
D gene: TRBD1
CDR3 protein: CASSEYHYRGSNEKLFF
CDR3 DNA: TGTGCCAGCAGTGAATACCACTACAGGGGGTCTAATGAAAAACTGTTTTTT

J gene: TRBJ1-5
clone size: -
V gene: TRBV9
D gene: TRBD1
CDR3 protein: CASSATGVSNQPQHF
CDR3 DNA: TGTGCCAGCAGCGCGACAGGGGTAAGCAATCAGCCCCAGCATTTT

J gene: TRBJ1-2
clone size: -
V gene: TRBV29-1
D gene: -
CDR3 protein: CSVAGTDGYTF
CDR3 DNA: TGCAGCGTGGCCGGGACGGATGGCTACACCTTC

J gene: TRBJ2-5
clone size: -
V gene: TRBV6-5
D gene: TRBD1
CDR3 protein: CASSTSAGGQETQYF
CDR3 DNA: TGTGCCAGCAGTACCTCGGCAGGGGGCCAAGAGACCCAGTACTTC

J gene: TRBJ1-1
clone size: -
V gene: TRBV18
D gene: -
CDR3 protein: CASSPSTGLGVRTEAFF
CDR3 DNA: TGTGCCAGCTCACCTTCCACAGGGTTGGGGGTAAGAACTGAAGCTTTCTTT

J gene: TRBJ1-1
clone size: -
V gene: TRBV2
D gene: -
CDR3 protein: CASSVGANTEAFF
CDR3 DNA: TGTGCCAGCAGTGTCGGGGCGAACACTGAAGCTTTCTTT

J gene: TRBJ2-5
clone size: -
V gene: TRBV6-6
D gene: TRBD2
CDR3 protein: CASSFPAGEETQYF
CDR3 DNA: TGTGCCAGCAGTTTCCCGGCGGGGGAAGAGACCCAGTACTTC

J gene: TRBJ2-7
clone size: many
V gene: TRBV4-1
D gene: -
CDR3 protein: CASSQDRGSPSYEQYF
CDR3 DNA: TGCGCCAGCAGCCAAGATCGAGGCAGCCCCTCCTACGAGCAGTACTTC

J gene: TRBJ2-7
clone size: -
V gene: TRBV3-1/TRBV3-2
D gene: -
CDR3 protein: CASRSRGHEQYF
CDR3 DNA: TGTGCCAGCAGGTCCAGGGGCCACGAGCAGTACTTC

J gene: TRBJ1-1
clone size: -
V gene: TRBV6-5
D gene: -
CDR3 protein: CASSYSGHHTEAFF
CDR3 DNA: TGTGCCAGCAGTTACTCGGGACATCATACTGAAGCTTTCTTT

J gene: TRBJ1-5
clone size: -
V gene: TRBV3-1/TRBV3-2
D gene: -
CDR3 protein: CASSQDFTRDQPQHF
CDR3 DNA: TGTGCCAGCAGCCAAGATTTCACACGTGATCAGCCCCAGCATTTT

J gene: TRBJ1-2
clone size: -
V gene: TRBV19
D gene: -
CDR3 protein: CASSYGAAGGYTF
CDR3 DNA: TGTGCCAGTAGTTATGGCGCCGCAGGAGGCTACACCTTC

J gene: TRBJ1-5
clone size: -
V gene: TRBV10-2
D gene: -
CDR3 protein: CATGGFSNQPQHF
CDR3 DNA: TGCGCCACGGGGGGGTTTAGCAATCAGCCCCAGCATTTT

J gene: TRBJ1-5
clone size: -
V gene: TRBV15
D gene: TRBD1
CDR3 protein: CATSRIAGTGIGNQPQHF
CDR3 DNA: TGTGCCACCAGCAGAATAGCCGGGACAGGGATAGGCAATCAGCCCCAGCATTTT

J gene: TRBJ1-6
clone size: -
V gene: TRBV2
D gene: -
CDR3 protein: CASTMRGAYNSPLHF
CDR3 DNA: TGTGCCAGCACTATGAGGGGGGCCTATAATTCACCCCTCCACTTT

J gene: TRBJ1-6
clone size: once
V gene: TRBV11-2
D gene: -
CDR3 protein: CASSRPEGAFSPLHF
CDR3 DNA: TGTGCCAGCAGCCGACCTGAAGGGGCATTTTCACCCCTCCACTTT